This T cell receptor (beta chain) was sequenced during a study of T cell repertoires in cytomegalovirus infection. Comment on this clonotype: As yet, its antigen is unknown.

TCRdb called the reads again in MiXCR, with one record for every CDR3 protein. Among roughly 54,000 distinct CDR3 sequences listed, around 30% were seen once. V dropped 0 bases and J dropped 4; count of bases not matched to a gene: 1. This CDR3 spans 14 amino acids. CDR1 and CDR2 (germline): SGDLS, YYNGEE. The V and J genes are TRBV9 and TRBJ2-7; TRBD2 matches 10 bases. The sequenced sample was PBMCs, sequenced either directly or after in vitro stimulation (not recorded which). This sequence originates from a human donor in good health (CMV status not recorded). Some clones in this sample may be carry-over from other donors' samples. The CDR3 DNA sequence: TGTGCCAGCAGCGTAGAGCGGGAGGGTTACGAGCAGTACTTC. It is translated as CASSVEREGYEQYF.